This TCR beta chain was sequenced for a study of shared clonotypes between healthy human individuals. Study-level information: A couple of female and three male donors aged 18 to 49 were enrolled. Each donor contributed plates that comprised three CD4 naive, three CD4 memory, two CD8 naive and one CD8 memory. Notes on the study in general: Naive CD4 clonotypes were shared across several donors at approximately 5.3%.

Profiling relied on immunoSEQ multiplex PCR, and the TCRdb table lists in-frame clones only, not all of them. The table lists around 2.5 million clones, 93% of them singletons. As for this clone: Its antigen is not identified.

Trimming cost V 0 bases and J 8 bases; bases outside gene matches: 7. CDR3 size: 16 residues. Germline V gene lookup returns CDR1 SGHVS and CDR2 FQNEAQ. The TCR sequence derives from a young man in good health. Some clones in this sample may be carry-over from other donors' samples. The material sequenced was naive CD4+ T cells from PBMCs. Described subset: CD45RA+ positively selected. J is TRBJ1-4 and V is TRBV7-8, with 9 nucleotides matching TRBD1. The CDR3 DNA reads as TGTGCCAGCAGCTTAGCCGGACAGGGGCGGCGAGAAAAACTGTTTTTT. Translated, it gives CASSLAGQGRREKLFF.